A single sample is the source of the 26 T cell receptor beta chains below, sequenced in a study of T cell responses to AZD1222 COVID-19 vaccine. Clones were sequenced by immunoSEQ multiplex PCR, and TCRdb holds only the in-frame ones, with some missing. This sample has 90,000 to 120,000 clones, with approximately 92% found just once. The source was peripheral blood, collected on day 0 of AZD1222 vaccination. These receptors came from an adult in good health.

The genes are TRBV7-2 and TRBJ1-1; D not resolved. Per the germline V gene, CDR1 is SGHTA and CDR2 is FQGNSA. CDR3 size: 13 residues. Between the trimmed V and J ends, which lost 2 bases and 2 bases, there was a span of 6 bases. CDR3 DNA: TGTGCCAGCAGCTTATGGTTAAACACTGAAGCTTTCTTT. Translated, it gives CASSLWLNTEAFF.

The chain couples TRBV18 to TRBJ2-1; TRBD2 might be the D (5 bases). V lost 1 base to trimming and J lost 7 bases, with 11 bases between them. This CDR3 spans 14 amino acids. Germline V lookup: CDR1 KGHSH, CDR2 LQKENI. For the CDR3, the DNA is TGTGCCAGCTCACCACTCAATAGCGCGAATGAGCAGTTCTTC. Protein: CASSPLNSANEQFF.

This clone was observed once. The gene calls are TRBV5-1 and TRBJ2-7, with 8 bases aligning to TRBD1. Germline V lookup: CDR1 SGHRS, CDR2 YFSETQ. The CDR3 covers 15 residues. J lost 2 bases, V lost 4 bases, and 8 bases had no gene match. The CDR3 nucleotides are TGCGCCAGCAGCCCCAGGACAGGGATTACCTACGAGCAGTACTTC. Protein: CASSPRTGITYEQYF.

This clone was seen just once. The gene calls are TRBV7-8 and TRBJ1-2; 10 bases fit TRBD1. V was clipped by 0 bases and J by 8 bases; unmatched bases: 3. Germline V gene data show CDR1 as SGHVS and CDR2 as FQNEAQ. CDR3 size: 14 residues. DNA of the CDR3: TGTGCCAGCAGCTTAGCTCGGACAGGGGGAGGCTACACCTTC. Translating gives CASSLARTGGGYTF.

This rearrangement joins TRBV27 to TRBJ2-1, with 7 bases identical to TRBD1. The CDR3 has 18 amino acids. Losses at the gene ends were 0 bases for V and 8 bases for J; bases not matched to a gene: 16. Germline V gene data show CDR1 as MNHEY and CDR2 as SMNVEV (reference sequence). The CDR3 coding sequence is TGTGCCAGCAGTTTATCTTTACCAACCGGACAGGTAGGGGATGAGCAGTTCTTC. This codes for CASSLSLPTGQVGDEQFF.

CDR3 in amino acids: CASSLVAGGNEQFF. The CDR3 nucleotides are TGTGCCAGCAGCCTGGTAGCGGGAGGGAATGAGCAGTTCTTC. This rearrangement joins TRBV11-3 to TRBJ2-1, with 11 bases that match TRBD2. The V segment lost 5 bases and the J segment 7 bases; nucleotides outside the gene matches: 4. Germline V gene data show CDR1 as SGHNT and CDR2 as YENEEA. The CDR3 consists of 14 residues.

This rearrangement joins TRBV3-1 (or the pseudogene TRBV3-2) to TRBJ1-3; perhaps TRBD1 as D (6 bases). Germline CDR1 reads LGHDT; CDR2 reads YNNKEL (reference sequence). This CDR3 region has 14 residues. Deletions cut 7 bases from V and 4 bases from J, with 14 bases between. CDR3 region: CASTQGWLGNTIYF. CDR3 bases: TGTGCCAGCACCCAGGGGTGGCTCGGAAACACCATATATTTT.

The CDR3 here is CASSEIGGDRGRGQYF. CDR3 in DNA: TGTGCCAGCAGTGAAATCGGTGGAGACAGGGGCAGAGGGCAGTACTTC. The chain is built from TRBV2 and TRBJ2-7, with 8 nucleotides matching TRBD1. Trimming at V came to 2 bases and at J to 9 bases, leaving 15 bases not matched to a gene. The germline CDR1 and CDR2 sequences are SNHLY and FYNNEI. The CDR3 totals 16 residues.

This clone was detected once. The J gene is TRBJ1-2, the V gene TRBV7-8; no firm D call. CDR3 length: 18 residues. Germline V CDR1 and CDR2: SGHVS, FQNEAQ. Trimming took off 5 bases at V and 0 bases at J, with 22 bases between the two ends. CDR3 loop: CASSLPQEYKNTNYGYTF. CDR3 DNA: TGTGCCAGCAGCCTACCCCAGGAATATAAAAATACTAACTATGGCTACACCTTC.

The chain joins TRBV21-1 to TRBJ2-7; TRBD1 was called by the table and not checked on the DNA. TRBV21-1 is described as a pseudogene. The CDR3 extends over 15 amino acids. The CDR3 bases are TGTGCCAGCAGCAAATTCGACAGGCCCTCCTACGAGCAGTACTTC. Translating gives CASSKFDRPSYEQYF.

The CDR3 DNA follows: TGTGCCAGCAGAACGGGGGCAACTAATGAAAAACTGTTTTTT. It yields the protein CASRTGATNEKLFF. This sequence joins TRBV28 and TRBJ1-4, with D possibly matching TRBD1 (5 bases). Germline V lookup: CDR1 MDHEN, CDR2 SYDVKM. This CDR3 comprises 14 residues. V gave up 6 bases and J gave up 0 bases, with 8 bases separating them.

The CDR3 here is CASSESTGNTIYF. The CDR3 DNA follows: TGCGCCAGCAGCGAGAGTACGGGAAACACCATATATTTT. V gene TRBV4-3 combines with J gene TRBJ1-3; D not resolved. The CDR3 extends over 13 amino acids. Deletions cut 5 bases from V and 4 bases from J, with 9 bases between. The germline V gene encodes CDR1 LGHNA and CDR2 YSLEER.

DNA for the CDR3: TGTGCCAGCAGCCAAACTTTACAAGAGACCCAGTACTTC. It codes for CASSQTLQETQYF. The genes are TRBV3-1 (or the pseudogene TRBV3-2) and TRBJ2-5, with no clear D. Between the trimmed V and J ends, which lost 2 bases and 2 bases, there was a span of 6 bases. The CDR3 contains 13 residues. CDR1 and CDR2 (germline): LGHDT, YNNKEL (reference sequence).

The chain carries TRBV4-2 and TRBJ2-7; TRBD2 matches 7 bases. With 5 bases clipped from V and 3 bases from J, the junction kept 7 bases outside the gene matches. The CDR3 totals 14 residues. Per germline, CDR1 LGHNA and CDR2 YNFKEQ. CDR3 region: CASSETRTSYEQYF. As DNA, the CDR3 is TGTGCCAGCAGCGAGACCCGGACTAGCTACGAGCAGTACTTC.

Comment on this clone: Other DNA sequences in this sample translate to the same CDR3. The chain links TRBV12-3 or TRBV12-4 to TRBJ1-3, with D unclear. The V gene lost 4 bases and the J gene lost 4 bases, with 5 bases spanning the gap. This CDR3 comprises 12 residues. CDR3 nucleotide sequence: TGTGCCAGCAGTTCTAACGGAAACACCATATATTTT. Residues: CASSSNGNTIYF.

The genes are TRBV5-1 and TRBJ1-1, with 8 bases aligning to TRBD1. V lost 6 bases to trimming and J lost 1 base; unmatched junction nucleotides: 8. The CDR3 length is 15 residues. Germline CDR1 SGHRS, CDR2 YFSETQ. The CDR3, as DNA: TGCGCCAGCACCCAACTAGACAGGGGGAACACTGAAGCTTTCTTT. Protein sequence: CASTQLDRGNTEAFF.

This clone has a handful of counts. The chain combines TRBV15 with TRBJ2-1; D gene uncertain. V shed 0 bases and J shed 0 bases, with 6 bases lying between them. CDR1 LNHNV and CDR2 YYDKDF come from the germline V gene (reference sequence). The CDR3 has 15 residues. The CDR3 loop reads CATSRERSSYNEQFF. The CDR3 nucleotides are TGTGCCACCAGCAGAGAGCGGAGCTCCTACAATGAGCAGTTCTTC.

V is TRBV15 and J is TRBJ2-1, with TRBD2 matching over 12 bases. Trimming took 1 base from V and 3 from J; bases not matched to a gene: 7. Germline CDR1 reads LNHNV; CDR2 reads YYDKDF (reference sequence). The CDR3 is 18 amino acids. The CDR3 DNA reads TGTGCCACCAGCAGAGCATATTTGGGACTAGCGGGCTACAATGAGCAGTTCTTC. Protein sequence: CATSRAYLGLAGYNEQFF.

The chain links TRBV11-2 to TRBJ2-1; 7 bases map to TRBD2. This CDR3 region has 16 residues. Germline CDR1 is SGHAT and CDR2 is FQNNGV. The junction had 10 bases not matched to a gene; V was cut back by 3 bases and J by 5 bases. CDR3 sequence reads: CASSFLDGSGNNEQFF. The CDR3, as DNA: TGTGCCAGCAGCTTCCTCGACGGGAGCGGGAACAATGAGCAGTTCTTC.

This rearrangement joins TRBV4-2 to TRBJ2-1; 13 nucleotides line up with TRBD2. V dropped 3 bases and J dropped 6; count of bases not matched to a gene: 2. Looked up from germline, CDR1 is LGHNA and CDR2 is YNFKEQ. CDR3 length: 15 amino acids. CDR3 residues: CASSHGLAGVNEQFF. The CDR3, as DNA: TGTGCCAGCAGCCATGGACTAGCGGGAGTCAATGAGCAGTTCTTC.

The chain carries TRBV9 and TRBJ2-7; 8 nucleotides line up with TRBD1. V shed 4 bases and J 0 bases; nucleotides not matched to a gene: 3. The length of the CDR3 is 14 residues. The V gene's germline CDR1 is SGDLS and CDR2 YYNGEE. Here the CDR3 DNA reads TGTGCCAGCAGCATTACAGGGGGCTCCTACGAGCAGTACTTC. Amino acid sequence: CASSITGGSYEQYF. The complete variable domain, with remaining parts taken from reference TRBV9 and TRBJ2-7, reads DSGVTQTPKHLITATGQRVTLRCSPRSGDLSVYWYQQSLDQGLQFLIQYYNGEERAKGNILERFSAQQFPDLHSELNLSSLELGDSALYFCASSITGGSYEQYFGPGTRLTVT.

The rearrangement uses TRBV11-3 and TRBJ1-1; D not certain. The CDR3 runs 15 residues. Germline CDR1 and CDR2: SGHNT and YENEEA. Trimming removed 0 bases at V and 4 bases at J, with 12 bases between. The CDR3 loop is CASSLEGIPGTEAFF. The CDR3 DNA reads TGTGCCAGCAGCTTAGAGGGGATCCCGGGCACTGAAGCTTTCTTT.

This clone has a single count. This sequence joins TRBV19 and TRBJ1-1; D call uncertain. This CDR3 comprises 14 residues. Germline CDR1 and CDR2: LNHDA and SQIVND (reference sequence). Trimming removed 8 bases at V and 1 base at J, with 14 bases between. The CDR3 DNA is TGTGCCAGTTCTACCCGCCCAGAGAACACTGAAGCTTTCTTT. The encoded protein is CASSTRPENTEAFF.

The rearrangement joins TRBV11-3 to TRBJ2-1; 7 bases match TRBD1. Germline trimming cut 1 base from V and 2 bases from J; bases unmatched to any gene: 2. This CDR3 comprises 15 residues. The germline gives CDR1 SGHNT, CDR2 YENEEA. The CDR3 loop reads CASSLGTGTYNEQFF. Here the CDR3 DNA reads TGTGCCAGCAGCTTAGGGACAGGAACCTACAATGAGCAGTTCTTC.

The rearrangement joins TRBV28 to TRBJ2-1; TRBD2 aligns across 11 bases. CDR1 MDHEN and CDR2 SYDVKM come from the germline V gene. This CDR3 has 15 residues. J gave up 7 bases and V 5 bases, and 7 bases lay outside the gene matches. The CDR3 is CASSILAGDLNEQFF. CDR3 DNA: TGTGCCAGCAGTATACTAGCGGGAGATCTGAATGAGCAGTTCTTC. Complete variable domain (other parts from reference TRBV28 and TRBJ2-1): DVKVTQSSRYLVKRTGEKVFLECVQDMDHENMFWYRQDPGLGLRLIYFSYDVKMKEKGDIPEGYSVSREKKERFSLILESASTNQTSMYLCASSILAGDLNEQFFGPGTRLTVL.

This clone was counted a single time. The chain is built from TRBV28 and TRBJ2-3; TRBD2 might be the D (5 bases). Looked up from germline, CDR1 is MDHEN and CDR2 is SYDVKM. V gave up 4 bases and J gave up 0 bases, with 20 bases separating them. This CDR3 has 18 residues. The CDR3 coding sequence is TGTGCCAGCAGTTCTGGACCAAGAGGGTTCTCTAGCACAGATACGCAGTATTTT. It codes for CASSSGPRGFSSTDTQYF.